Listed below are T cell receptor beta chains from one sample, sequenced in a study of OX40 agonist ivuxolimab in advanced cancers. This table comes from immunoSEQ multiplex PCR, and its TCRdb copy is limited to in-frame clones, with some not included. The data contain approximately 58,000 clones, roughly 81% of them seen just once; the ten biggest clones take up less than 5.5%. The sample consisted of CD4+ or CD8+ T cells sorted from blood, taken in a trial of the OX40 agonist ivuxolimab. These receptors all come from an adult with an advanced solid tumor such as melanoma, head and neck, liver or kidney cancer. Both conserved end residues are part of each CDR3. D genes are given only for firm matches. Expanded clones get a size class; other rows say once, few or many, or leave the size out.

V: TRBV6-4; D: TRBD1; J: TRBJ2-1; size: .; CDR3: CASSDGTGEREQFF; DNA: TGTGCCAGCAGTGATGGGACAGGGGAGCGGGAGCAGTTCTTC
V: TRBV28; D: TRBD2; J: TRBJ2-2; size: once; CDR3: CASSYARTSGSYTGELFF; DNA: TGTGCCAGCAGTTACGCCCGGACTAGCGGGAGCTACACCGGGGAGCTGTTTTTT
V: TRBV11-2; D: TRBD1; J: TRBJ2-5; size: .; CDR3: CASSPGSRDRAGETQYF; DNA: TGTGCCAGCAGCCCTGGGTCCCGAGACAGGGCAGGGGAGACCCAGTACTTC
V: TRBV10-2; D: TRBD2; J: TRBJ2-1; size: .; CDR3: CASSEPGLDSYNEQFF; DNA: TGCGCCAGCAGTGAGCCGGGACTAGACTCCTACAATGAGCAGTTCTTC
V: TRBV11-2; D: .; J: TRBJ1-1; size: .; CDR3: CASRWIIGTPEAFF; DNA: TGTGCCAGCCGATGGATAATTGGGACCCCTGAAGCTTTCTTT
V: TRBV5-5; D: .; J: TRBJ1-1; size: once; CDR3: CASSFPPNTEAFF; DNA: TGTGCCAGCAGCTTCCCCCCGAACACTGAAGCTTTCTTT
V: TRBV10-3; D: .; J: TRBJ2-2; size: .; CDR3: CAITDRNTGELFF; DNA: TGTGCCATCACGGACAGAAACACCGGGGAGCTGTTTTTT
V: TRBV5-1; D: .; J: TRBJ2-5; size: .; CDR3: CASSRQQETQYF; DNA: TGCGCCAGCAGTCGGCAGCAAGAGACCCAGTACTTC
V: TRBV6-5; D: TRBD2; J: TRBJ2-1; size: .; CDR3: CASSYGAGVGNEQFF; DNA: TGTGCCAGCAGTTACGGTGCGGGAGTGGGCAATGAGCAGTTCTTC
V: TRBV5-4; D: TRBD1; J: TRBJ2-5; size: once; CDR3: CASRPRGRETQYF; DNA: TGTGCCAGCAGGCCCAGGGGGCGAGAGACCCAGTACTTC
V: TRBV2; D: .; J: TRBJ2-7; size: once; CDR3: CASIPPGSAYEQYF; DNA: TGTGCCAGCATCCCTCCCGGGAGCGCCTACGAGCAGTACTTC